These T cell receptor beta chains were read from a single sample in a study of CD4 T cells in relation to SARS-CoV-2 and coronaviruses. The protocol was immunoSEQ multiplex PCR, while the TCRdb copy is restricted to in-frame clones and leaves out a portion. The data contain 60,000 or so clones, 94% of them singletons. Material: naive CD4+ T cells from PBMCs. The receptors shown here come from a human donor in good health. Each CDR3 is given with its conserved first and last residue. The order of the fields is clone size, CDR3 length, J gene, V gene, D gene, CDR3 DNA, CDR3 protein. D genes are given only for firm matches. Clone size is shown for a subset of rows, as once, few, many or a class of expanded clone.

size: -; length: 15; J: TRBJ2-2; V: TRBV7-8; D: TRBD2; DNA: TGTGCCAGCAGCTTACGGGGGGGCGTCGCCGGGGAGCTGTTTTTT; CDR3: CASSLRGGVAGELFF
size: -; length: 13; J: TRBJ2-1; V: TRBV12-3/TRBV12-4; D: TRBD1; DNA: TGTGCCAGCAGGAAAACAGGGGACAATGAGCAGTTCTTC; CDR3: CASRKTGDNEQFF
size: once; length: 16; J: TRBJ2-3; V: TRBV4-1; D: TRBD2; DNA: TGCGCCAGCAGCCCGGTGGGGCGGGAGTCAGGAAATACGCAGTATTTT; CDR3: CASSPVGRESGNTQYF
size: -; length: 16; J: TRBJ2-7; V: TRBV7-6; D: -; DNA: TGTGCCAGCAGCTGGGGCCTAGGGGGAGAGTCGTACGAGCAGTACTTC; CDR3: CASSWGLGGESYEQYF
size: -; length: 15; J: TRBJ2-7; V: TRBV4-1; D: -; DNA: TGCGCCAGCAGCCAAGGTACAGTGCACTCCTACGAGCAGTACTTC; CDR3: CASSQGTVHSYEQYF
size: few; length: 18; J: TRBJ2-2; V: TRBV27; D: TRBD2; DNA: TGTGCCAGCAGGTCAGGGAGGTTACGGGAGGGCCCCACCGGGGAGCTGTTTTTT; CDR3: CASRSGRLREGPTGELFF
size: -; length: 17; J: TRBJ2-7; V: TRBV5-4; D: TRBD2; DNA: TGTGCCAGCAGCAAGGAGAAGACTAGCGGGAGAACCTACGAGCAGTACTTC; CDR3: CASSKEKTSGRTYEQYF
size: -; length: 18; J: TRBJ2-7; V: TRBV7-9; D: TRBD2; DNA: TGTGCCAGCACCCGAACCGGGCTAGCGGGGGGAACATTCTACGAGCAGTACTTC; CDR3: CASTRTGLAGGTFYEQYF
size: -; length: 13; J: TRBJ1-2; V: TRBV7-3; D: -; DNA: TGTGCCAGCACCGTGACAGATTTCTATGGCTACACCTTC; CDR3: CASTVTDFYGYTF
size: -; length: 14; J: TRBJ2-5; V: TRBV5-4; D: -; DNA: TGTGCCAGCAGCTTGGCGGCTACTCAAGAGACCCAGTACTTC; CDR3: CASSLAATQETQYF
size: once; length: 16; J: TRBJ1-5; V: TRBV28; D: -; DNA: TGTGCCAGCACCCCTCTGGGGGGGGCTAGCAATCAGCCCCAGCATTTT; CDR3: CASTPLGGASNQPQHF
size: -; length: 13; J: TRBJ1-1; V: TRBV2; D: -; DNA: TGTGCCAGCCTCAGCCGGCGGAACACTGAAGCTTTCTTT; CDR3: CASLSRRNTEAFF
size: -; length: 16; J: TRBJ2-3; V: TRBV6-2/TRBV6-3; D: TRBD2; DNA: TGTGCCAGCAGTTTCTCAGGACTAGCGGGCACAGATACGCAGTATTTT; CDR3: CASSFSGLAGTDTQYF
size: -; length: 16; J: TRBJ1-1; V: TRBV10-3; D: -; DNA: TGTGCCATCAGTGAGTCGTTTGGCCTCGGGGGGACTGAAGCTTTCTTT; CDR3: CAISESFGLGGTEAFF
size: -; length: 15; J: TRBJ1-3; V: TRBV5-1; D: -; DNA: TGCGCCAGCAGCTCACTGGACCCCTCTGGAAACACCATATATTTT; CDR3: CASSSLDPSGNTIYF
size: -; length: 14; J: TRBJ2-7; V: TRBV28; D: TRBD2; DNA: TGTGCCAGCAGTTCCGGGACTAGCGAGAGAGGGCAGTACTTC; CDR3: CASSSGTSERGQYF
size: -; length: 14; J: TRBJ1-5; V: TRBV24-1; D: -; DNA: TGTGCCACCAGTGAGGGGCCCTATTCATGGCCCCAGCATTTT; CDR3: CATSEGPYSWPQHF
size: once; length: 17; J: TRBJ2-3; V: TRBV4-1; D: -; DNA: TGCGCCAGCAGCCCGCAAGGAGGGCCCTTGTTCACAGATACGCAGTATTTT; CDR3: CASSPQGGPLFTDTQYF
size: -; length: 15; J: TRBJ1-1; V: TRBV27; D: -; DNA: TGTGCCAGCAGTGAAAGTGGCTGGGTGAACACTGAAGCTTTCTTT; CDR3: CASSESGWVNTEAFF
size: -; length: 11; J: TRBJ2-7; V: TRBV28; D: -; DNA: TGTGCCAGCAGTGACACCTACGAGCAGTACTTC; CDR3: CASSDTYEQYF
size: -; length: 15; J: TRBJ2-3; V: TRBV18; D: TRBD1; DNA: TGTGCCAGCTCACCCCGACAGGGAGGCACAGATACGCAGTATTTT; CDR3: CASSPRQGGTDTQYF
size: -; length: 15; J: TRBJ2-5; V: TRBV28; D: TRBD1; DNA: TGTGCCAGCAGTTTATCCGGGACAGGGAGAGAGACCCAGTACTTC; CDR3: CASSLSGTGRETQYF
size: -; length: 16; J: TRBJ2-3; V: TRBV5-8; D: TRBD1; DNA: TGTGCCAGCAGCCCCCGGGACAGGGCCATCTCGGATACGCAGTATTTT; CDR3: CASSPRDRAISDTQYF
size: -; length: 15; J: TRBJ2-5; V: TRBV7-8; D: -; DNA: TGTGCCAGCAGCTTAGGCCGGCTTCCTTGGGAGACCCAGTACTTC; CDR3: CASSLGRLPWETQYF
size: -; length: 16; J: TRBJ2-1; V: TRBV4-1; D: TRBD2; DNA: TGCGCCAGCAGCCAAGGACGACTAGCGGGAGGAGGAGAGCAGTTCTTC; CDR3: CASSQGRLAGGGEQFF
size: -; length: 14; J: TRBJ1-3; V: TRBV19; D: TRBD1; DNA: TGTGCCAGTCACCTCGGGACAGGGATCAACACCATATATTTT; CDR3: CASHLGTGINTIYF
size: -; length: 15; J: TRBJ2-1; V: TRBV5-1; D: TRBD2; DNA: TGCGCCAGCAGCGTCTCTAGCGGGAGCCCCGGCCGGCAGTTCTTC; CDR3: CASSVSSGSPGRQFF
size: -; length: 15; J: TRBJ2-4; V: TRBV3-1/TRBV3-2; D: -; DNA: TGTGCCAGCAGTCAAGGGGGACTAGCCAAAAACATTCAGTACTTC; CDR3: CASSQGGLAKNIQYF
size: -; length: 16; J: TRBJ1-5; V: TRBV19; D: TRBD1; DNA: TGTGCCAGTAGTAAAGGGGGGGACAGTGGCTATCAGCCCCAGCATTTT; CDR3: CASSKGGDSGYQPQHF
size: -; length: 12; J: TRBJ1-3; V: TRBV30; D: -; DNA: TGTGCCTGGAGTGTGCAAGGAAACACCATATATTTT; CDR3: CAWSVQGNTIYF
size: -; length: 14; J: TRBJ2-7; V: TRBV10-2; D: -; DNA: TGCGCCAGCAGGGATTCGGGGACCTCTCACGAGCAGTACTTC; CDR3: CASRDSGTSHEQYF
size: -; length: 15; J: TRBJ1-4; V: TRBV6-5; D: TRBD1; DNA: TGTGCCAGCAGGCGACAGGGGGCAACTAATGAAAAACTGTTTTTT; CDR3: CASRRQGATNEKLFF
size: -; length: 14; J: TRBJ2-1; V: TRBV29-1; D: TRBD1; DNA: TGCAGCGTTGGAACCGGGACAGGGGGCAATGAGCAGTTCTTC; CDR3: CSVGTGTGGNEQFF